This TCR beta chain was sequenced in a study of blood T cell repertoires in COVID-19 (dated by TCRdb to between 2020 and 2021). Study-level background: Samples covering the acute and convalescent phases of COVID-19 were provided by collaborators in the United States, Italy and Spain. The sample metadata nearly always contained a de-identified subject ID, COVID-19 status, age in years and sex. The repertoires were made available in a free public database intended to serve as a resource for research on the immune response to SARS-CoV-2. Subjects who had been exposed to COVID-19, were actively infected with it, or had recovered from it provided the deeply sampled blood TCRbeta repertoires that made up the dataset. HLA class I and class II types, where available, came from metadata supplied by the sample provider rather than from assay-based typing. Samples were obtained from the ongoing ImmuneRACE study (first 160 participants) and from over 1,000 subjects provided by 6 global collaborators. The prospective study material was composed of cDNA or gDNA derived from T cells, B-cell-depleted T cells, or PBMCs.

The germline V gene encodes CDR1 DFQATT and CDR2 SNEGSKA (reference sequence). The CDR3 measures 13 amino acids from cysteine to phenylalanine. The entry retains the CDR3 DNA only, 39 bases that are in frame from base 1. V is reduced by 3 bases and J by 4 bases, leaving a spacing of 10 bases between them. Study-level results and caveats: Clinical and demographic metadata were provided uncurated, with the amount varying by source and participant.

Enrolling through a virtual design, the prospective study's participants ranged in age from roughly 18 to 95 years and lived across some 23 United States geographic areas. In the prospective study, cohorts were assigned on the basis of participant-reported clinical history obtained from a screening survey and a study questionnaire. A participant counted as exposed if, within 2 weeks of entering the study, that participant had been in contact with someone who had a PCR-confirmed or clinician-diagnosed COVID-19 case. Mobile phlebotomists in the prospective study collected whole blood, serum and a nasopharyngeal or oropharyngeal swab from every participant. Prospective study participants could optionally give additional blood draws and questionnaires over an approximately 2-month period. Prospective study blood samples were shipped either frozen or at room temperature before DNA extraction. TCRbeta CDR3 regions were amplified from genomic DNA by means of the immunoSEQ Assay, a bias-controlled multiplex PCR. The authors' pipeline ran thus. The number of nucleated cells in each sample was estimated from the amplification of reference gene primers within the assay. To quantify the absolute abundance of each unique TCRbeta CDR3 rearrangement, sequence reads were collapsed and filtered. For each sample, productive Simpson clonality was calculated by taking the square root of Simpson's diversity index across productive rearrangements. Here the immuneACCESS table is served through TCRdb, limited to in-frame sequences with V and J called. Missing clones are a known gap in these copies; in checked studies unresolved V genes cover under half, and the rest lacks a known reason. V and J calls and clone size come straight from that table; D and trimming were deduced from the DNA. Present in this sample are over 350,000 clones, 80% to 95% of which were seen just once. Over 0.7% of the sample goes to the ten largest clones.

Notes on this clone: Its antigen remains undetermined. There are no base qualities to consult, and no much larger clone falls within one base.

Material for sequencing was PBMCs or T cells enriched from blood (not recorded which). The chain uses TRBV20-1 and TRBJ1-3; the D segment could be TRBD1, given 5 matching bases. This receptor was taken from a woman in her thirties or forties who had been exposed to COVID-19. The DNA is TGCAGTGCTAGTCAGGGTACAGGAAACACCATATATTTT. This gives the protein CSASQGTGNTIYF.